This is a list of T cell receptor beta chains from one sample in a study of T cell responses to AZD1222 COVID-19 vaccine. Assay: immunoSEQ multiplex PCR; the TCRdb copy retains only in-frame clones and omits some. This repertoire shows around 63,000 clones, 85% found once; its top ten account for less than 20%. The sample here was peripheral blood, taken on day 0 of AZD1222 vaccination. These TCRs come from an adult in good health. Each CDR3 is given with its conserved first and last residue. A D gene is named only where the DNA matches it firmly.

d_call | j_call | v_call | cdr3_aa | cdr3_nt
. | TRBJ1-5 | TRBV28 | CASSRGGSNQPQHF | TGTGCCAGCAGTAGGGGAGGGAGCAATCAGCCCCAGCATTTT
TRBD1 | TRBJ2-1 | TRBV7-6 | CASSLGDRLVRDEQFF | TGTGCCAGCAGCTTAGGGGACAGGCTGGTCCGGGATGAGCAGTTCTTC
. | TRBJ1-1 | TRBV5-4 | CATRWGTEAFF | TGTGCCACCCGATGGGGAACTGAAGCTTTCTTT
. | TRBJ2-1 | TRBV5-4 | CASSLGGPSYNEQFF | TGTGCCAGCAGCTTGGGGGGCCCGAGCTACAATGAGCAGTTCTTC
. | TRBJ1-3 | TRBV25-1 | CASGGVGSGNTIYF | TGTGCCAGTGGTGGGGTTGGCTCTGGAAACACCATATATTTT
. | TRBJ2-3 | TRBV19 | CASSTSPDTQYF | TGTGCCAGTAGTACCTCACCAGATACGCAGTATTTT
. | TRBJ1-4 | TRBV7-9 | CASSLDGQATNEKLFF | TGTGCCAGCAGCTTAGACGGTCAGGCAACTAATGAAAAACTGTTTTTT
TRBD1 | TRBJ2-6 | TRBV18 | CASSPSGQGGTGANVLTF | TGTGCCAGCTCACCATCGGGACAGGGAGGAACTGGGGCCAACGTCCTGACTTTC
. | TRBJ1-1 | TRBV27 | CASMSGTGEAFF | TGTGCCAGCATGTCGGGGACGGGGGAAGCTTTCTTT
. | TRBJ1-6 | TRBV21-1 | CASTATLYNSPLHF | TGTGCCAGCACCGCGACACTCTATAATTCACCCCTCCACTTT
. | TRBJ1-6 | TRBV1 | CTSSQPNGTVVLLSSYNSPLHF | TGCACCAGCAGCCAACCCAATGGGACAGTGGTTTTACTAAGCTCCTATAATTCACCCCTCCACTTT
. | TRBJ2-1 | TRBV5-5 | CASSLVATGIQREQFF | TGTGCCAGCAGCTTGGTTGCGACAGGAATACAGAGAGAGCAGTTCTTC
. | TRBJ1-6 | TRBV9 | CASSVGGMDSPLHF | TGTGCCAGCAGCGTAGGAGGGATGGATTCACCCCTCCACTTT
TRBD1 | TRBJ1-3 | TRBV29-1 | CSVWGTGEGSGNTIYF | TGCAGCGTTTGGGGTACAGGGGAAGGCTCTGGAAACACCATATATTTT